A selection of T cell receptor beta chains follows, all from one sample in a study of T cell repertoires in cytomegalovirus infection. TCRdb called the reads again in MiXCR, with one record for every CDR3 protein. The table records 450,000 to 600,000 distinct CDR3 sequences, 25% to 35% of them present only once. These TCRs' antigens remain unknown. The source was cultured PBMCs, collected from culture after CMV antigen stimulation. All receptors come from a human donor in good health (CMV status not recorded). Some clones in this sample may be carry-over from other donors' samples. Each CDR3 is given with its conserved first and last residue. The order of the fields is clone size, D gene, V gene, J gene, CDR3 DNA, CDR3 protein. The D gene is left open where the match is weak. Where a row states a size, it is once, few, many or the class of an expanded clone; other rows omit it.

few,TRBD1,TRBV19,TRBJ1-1,TGTGCCAGTAGGAGTTGGGACAGGGGGCCCGACGAAGCTTTCTTT,CASRSWDRGPDEAFF
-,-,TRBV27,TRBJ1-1,TGTGCCAGCAGTGGGAGACAGTTTGAAGCTTTCTTT,CASSGRQFEAFF
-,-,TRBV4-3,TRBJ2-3,TGCGCCAGCAGCCAAGAGACCACGCAGGGGCGCACAGATACGCAGTATTTT,CASSQETTQGRTDTQYF
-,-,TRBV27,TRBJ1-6,TGTGCCAGCTCGAGGAACAGGGTCCTAGGGGATTCACCCCTCCACTTT,CASSRNRVLGDSPLHF
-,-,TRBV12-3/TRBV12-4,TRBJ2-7,TGTGCCAGCAGTTTGTCCGCCTCCTACGAGCAGTACTTC,CASSLSASYEQYF
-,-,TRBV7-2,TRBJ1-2,TGTGCCAGCAGCTGGGCCCTAAACTATGGCTACACCTTC,CASSWALNYGYTF
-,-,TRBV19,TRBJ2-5,TGTGCCAGTAGCATCGACACGCAAGAGACCCAGTACTTC,CASSIDTQETQYF
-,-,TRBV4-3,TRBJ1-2,TGCGCCAGCAGCCAAGATAGGGGCCGAAACTATGGCTACACCTTC,CASSQDRGRNYGYTF
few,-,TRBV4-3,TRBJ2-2,TGCGCCAGCAGCCAAGATCTCGGGACGCCGAACACCGGGGAGCTGTTTTTT,CASSQDLGTPNTGELFF
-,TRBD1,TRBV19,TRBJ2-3,TGTGCCAGTAGGACGACAGGGAGCACAGATACGCAGTATTTT,CASRTTGSTDTQYF
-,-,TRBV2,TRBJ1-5,TGTGCCAGCAGTGAACAGGGCAGGGCAGCCGCTCAGCCCCAGCATTTT,CASSEQGRAAAQPQHF
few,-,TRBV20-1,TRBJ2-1,TGCAGTGCCCAGAGATTACCAAACAGGAATGAGCAGTTCTTC,CSAQRLPNRNEQFF
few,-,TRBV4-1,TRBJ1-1,TGCGCCAGCAGCCAAGCCTGGGGGCAGGGGCCAATGAACACTGAAGCTTTCTTT,CASSQAWGQGPMNTEAFF
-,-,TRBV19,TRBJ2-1,TGTGCCAGTAGTATCCTCGGGGGAACCTACAATGAGCAGTTCTTC,CASSILGGTYNEQFF
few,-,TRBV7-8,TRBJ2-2,TGTGCCAGCATAGGTTTGGAATCAAACACCGGGGAGCTGTTTTTT,CASIGLESNTGELFF
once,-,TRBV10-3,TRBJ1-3,TGTGCCATCAGTGAGTCGGCAACCGGGTCCACCATATATTTT,CAISESATGSTIYF
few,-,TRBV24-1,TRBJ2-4,TGTGCCACCAGTGAAGGCTCCGCGGCCAAAAACATTCAGTACTTC,CATSEGSAAKNIQYF
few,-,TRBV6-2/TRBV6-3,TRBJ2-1,TGTGCCAGCAGTACCCTACAAAAAAACAATGAGCAGTTCTTC,CASSTLQKNNEQFF
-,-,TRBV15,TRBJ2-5,TGTGCCACCAGCAGAGATCGCACCCGTCGGGCCCAGTACTTC,CATSRDRTRRAQYF
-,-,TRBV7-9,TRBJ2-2,TGTGCCAGCCCCGGAGAAGGACGGGCCGGGGAGCTGTTTTTT,CASPGEGRAGELFF
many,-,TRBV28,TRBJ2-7,TGTGCCAGCAGTTTTAGCTCCTACGAGCAGTACTTC,CASSFSSYEQYF
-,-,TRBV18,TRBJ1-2,TGTGCCAGCTCACAGACACGACAGAATTATGGCTACACCTTC,CASSQTRQNYGYTF
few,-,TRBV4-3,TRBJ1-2,TGCGCCAGCAGCCAAGGTTCGGTAGGGGTTCCTTGGGACTATGGCTACACCTTC,CASSQGSVGVPWDYGYTF
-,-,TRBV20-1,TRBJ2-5,TGCAGTGCTAGAGAGGCGGCAGGGCAAGAGACCCAGTACTTC,CSAREAAGQETQYF
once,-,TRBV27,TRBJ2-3,TGTGCCAGCAGTTTATTTTCCCAGGAGATAACGGATACGCAGTATTTT,CASSLFSQEITDTQYF
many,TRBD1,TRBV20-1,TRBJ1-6,TGCAGTGCTAGAGACAAGGACAGGGGGTATTCACCCCTCCACTTT,CSARDKDRGYSPLHF
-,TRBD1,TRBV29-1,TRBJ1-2,TGCAGCGTTGACAGGGGGCTAGGTGGCTACACCTTC,CSVDRGLGGYTF
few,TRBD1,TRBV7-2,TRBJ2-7,TGTGCCAGCAGCTCTCGACAGGGATGGTACGAGCAGTACTTC,CASSSRQGWYEQYF
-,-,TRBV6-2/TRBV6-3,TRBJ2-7,TGTGCCAGCAGTTACTCGGGGGCGCAGGGCGAGCAGTACTTC,CASSYSGAQGEQYF
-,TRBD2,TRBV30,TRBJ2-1,TGTGCCTCGGGGGGGGCGGGGGAGAGCTCCTACAATGAGCAGTTCTTC,CASGGAGESSYNEQFF
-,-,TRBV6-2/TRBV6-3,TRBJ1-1,TGTGCCAGCAGTTACAGGGATGTTACTGAAGCTTTCTTT,CASSYRDVTEAFF
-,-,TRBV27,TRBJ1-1,TGTGCCAGCACCCGCGGCAGTCTGGGTTTGGGTGAAGCTTTCTTT,CASTRGSLGLGEAFF
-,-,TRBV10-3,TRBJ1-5,TGTGCCATCTCAGAGGAACTGAGCAATCAGCCCCAGCATTTT,CAISEELSNQPQHF
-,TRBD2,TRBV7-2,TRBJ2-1,TGTGCCAGCAGCTTTATGCGGGAGGGAATCGATGAGCAGTTCTTC,CASSFMREGIDEQFF
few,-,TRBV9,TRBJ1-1,TGTGCCAGCAGCGTAGCACAGGAGAACACTGAAGCTTTCTTT,CASSVAQENTEAFF
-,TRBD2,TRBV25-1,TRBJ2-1,TGTGCCAGCAGTGAACGACTAGCGGACTCCTACAATGAGCAGTTCTTC,CASSERLADSYNEQFF
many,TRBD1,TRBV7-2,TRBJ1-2,TGTGCCAGCAGCTTAACCGGGACAGGGAATAACTATGGCTACACCTTC,CASSLTGTGNNYGYTF
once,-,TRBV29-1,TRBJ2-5,TGCAGCGCCGAACTAGTAACAGAGACCCAGTACTTC,CSAELVTETQYF
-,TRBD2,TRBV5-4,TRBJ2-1,TGTGCCAGCAGCGGGAGGGCAGTCAATGAGCAGTTCTTC,CASSGRAVNEQFF
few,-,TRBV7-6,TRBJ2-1,TGTGCCAGCAGCTCAGGGCGACTCAACAATGAGCAGTTCTTC,CASSSGRLNNEQFF
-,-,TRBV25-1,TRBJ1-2,TGTGCCAGCAGTGAATCAGGAACAGCTAACTATGGCTACACCTTC,CASSESGTANYGYTF
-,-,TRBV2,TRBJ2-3,TGTGCCAGCAAGGGAACATCTAGCACAGATACGCAGTATTTT,CASKGTSSTDTQYF
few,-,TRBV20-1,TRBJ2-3,TGCAGTGCTAGAATCACAACAGATACGCAGTATTTT,CSARITTDTQYF
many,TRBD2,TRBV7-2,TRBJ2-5,TGTGCCAGCAGCTCTATCACCTTTAGCGGGAGCAAAGAGACCCAGTACTTC,CASSSITFSGSKETQYF
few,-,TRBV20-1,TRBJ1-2,TGCAGTGCTAATCACAGGGTAGACTATGGCTACACCTTC,CSANHRVDYGYTF
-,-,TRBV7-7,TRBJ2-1,TGCGTAAGGGGGGTGGACAATGAGCAGTTCTTC,CVRGVDNEQFF
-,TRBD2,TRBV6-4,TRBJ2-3,TGTGCCAGCAGTGCTCTAGCGGGAGGGTCAGATACGCAGTATTTT,CASSALAGGSDTQYF
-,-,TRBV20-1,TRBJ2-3,TGCAGTGCGAAACAATCTAGCGTCACAGATACGCAGTATTTT,CSAKQSSVTDTQYF
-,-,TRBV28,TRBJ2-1,TGTGCCAGCATAAGGAGCAACAATGAGCAGTTCTTC,CASIRSNNEQFF
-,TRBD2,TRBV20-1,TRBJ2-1,TGCAGTGCCGATAAAGGACTAGCGGGAGGAAATGAGCAGTTCTTC,CSADKGLAGGNEQFF
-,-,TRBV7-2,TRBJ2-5,TGTGCCAGCAGCTTAGATATGACCCAGTCGCAGTACTTC,CASSLDMTQSQYF
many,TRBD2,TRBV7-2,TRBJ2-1,TGTGCCAGCAGCTTAGGGGGCGGGCGGGGGGGTGGGTTCTTC,CASSLGGGRGGGFF
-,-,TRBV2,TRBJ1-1,TGTGCCAGCAGTGAAGCACGGGAAAACACTGAAGCTTTCTTT,CASSEARENTEAFF
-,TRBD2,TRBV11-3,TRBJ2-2,TGTGCCAGCAGCCGTACCGGGACTACAACCGGGGAGCTGTTTTTT,CASSRTGTTTGELFF
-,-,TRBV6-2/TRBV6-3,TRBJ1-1,TGTGCCAGCAGACCCCAAGCGAGTGCTGAAGCTTTCTTT,CASRPQASAEAFF
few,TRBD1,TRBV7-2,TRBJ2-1,TGTGCCAGCAGCTTAGTCCTTGGACAGGGCGGCGATGAGCAGTTCTTC,CASSLVLGQGGDEQFF
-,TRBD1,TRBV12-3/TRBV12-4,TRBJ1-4,TGTGCCAGCAGCCCCCGGACAGGGCGAAGTGGGGAAAAACTGTTTTTT,CASSPRTGRSGEKLFF
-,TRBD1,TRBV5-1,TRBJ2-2,TGCGCCAGCAGCTTGGACAGGGGTCGGGAGCTGTTTTTT,CASSLDRGRELFF
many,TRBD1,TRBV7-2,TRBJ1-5,TGTGCCAGCAGCTTAGCGACTCCCTGGACAGGGTGGGATCAGCCCCAGCATTTT,CASSLATPWTGWDQPQHF